The 5 T cell receptor beta chains below come from one sample, sequenced in a study of regulatory T cells in long-lasting Graves disease. Investigators prepared the TCR beta libraries by applying iRepertoire HTBI primers and Arm-PCR of CDR3 regions. Using its own MiXCR run on the multiplex PCR reads, TCRdb lists one record per CDR3 protein. The table records 400,000 to 650,000 distinct CDR3 sequences, 15% to 20% of them present only once. Time point: newly diagnosed GD, antithyroid drugs for less than 3 months. Making the TCR library involved RNA that had been extracted from PBMCs. These sequences were also reported in another study, on T cells in Graves' hyperthyroidism and ophthalmopathy.

The sample consisted of peripheral blood mononuclear cells (PBMCs), taken at new diagnosis, from a patient treated with antithyroid drugs. These receptors all come from a woman aged 35-60 years with Graves disease.

This clonotype was picked up a small number of times. With a much larger clone just one base away, this may be a read error. The chain carries TRBV6-1 and TRBJ2-2; 8 bases align to TRBD1. The CDR3 loop spans 14 amino acids. Germline V gene sequence: CDR1 MNHNS, CDR2 SASEGT. With V trimmed by 5 bases and J by 3 bases, 2 bases remained unmatched. The CDR3 DNA is TGTGCCAGCAGTAAGGACAGGGACACCGGGGAGCTGTTTTTT. This codes for CASSKDRDTGELFF.

The rearrangement joins TRBV7-9 to TRBJ2-2; TRBD1 agrees at 8 bases. J gave up 7 bases and V 5 bases, and 9 bases lay outside the gene matches. There are 15 residues in the CDR3. Germline V lookup: CDR1 SEHNR, CDR2 FQNEAQ (reference sequence). The DNA for the CDR3 is TGTGCCAGCAGCGTATGGACAGGGTACGTCGGGGAGCTGTTTTTT. It yields the protein CASSVWTGYVGELFF.

This clonotype was seen ten or more times. The genes are TRBV11-2 and TRBJ1-2, with D unclear. CDR3 size: 15 residues. The ends were cut back, 0 bases at V and 5 bases at J, with 13 bases in the middle. Germline V CDR1 and CDR2: SGHAT, FQNNGV. CDR3 coding DNA: TGTGCCAGCAGCTTAGAACGGGTAAACTATTATGGCTACACCTTC. Protein sequence: CASSLERVNYYGYTF.

This clonotype was detected many times. The rearrangement joins TRBV27 to TRBJ2-7, with D perhaps TRBD1 (5 bases). With 5 bases removed from V and 0 bases from J, the gap between germline ends came to 11 bases. CDR1 is MNHEY, CDR2 SMNVEV, per germline (reference sequence). CDR3 size: 14 residues. CDR3 sequence reads: CASSPLDSSYEQYF. The CDR3 DNA sequence: TGTGCCAGCAGTCCCCTTGACAGCTCCTACGAGCAGTACTTC.

This clonotype has just a few counts. The chain joins TRBV6-1 to TRBJ2-1, with 7 bases fitting TRBD1. CDR1 is MNHNS, CDR2 SASEGT, per germline. V was pared by 4 bases and J by 6 bases, with 6 bases of the junction left unmatched. The CDR3 is made up of 14 amino acids. The CDR3: CASSGRQGSNEQFF. Written as DNA, the CDR3 is TGTGCCAGCAGTGGTCGACAGGGTAGCAATGAGCAGTTCTTC.